Below are 27 T cell receptor beta chains sequenced from a single sample in a study of blood T cell repertoires in COVID-19. Sequenced by immunoSEQ multiplex PCR; TCRdb stores in-frame clones only, minus some. The sample records over 200,000 clones, less than 85% being singletons. Sequenced sample: PBMCs or T cells enriched from blood (not recorded which). These receptors all stem from a man aged 55 to 69 who had recovered from COVID-19.

V and J are TRBV6-5 and TRBJ2-7, with D possibly being TRBD1 (5 bases). The CDR3 runs to 13 residues. Trimming left V 6 bases short and J 3 bases short, with 12 bases between. The V gene's germline CDR1 is MNHEY and CDR2 SVGAGI. This CDR3 reads CASSRQPYYEQYF. CDR3 in DNA: TGTGCCAGCAGCCGACAGCCATACTACGAGCAGTACTTC.

The CDR3 is CASSADRLYEQYF. The CDR3 DNA reads as TGTGCCAGCAGCGCAGACAGGCTCTACGAGCAGTACTTC. This chain joins TRBV2 and TRBJ2-7; possible D gene TRBD1, 6 bases. V lost 6 bases and J lost 3, with 12 bases in between. The germline V gene encodes CDR1 SNHLY and CDR2 FYNNEI. The CDR3 has 13 amino acids.

The chain couples TRBV11-3 to TRBJ2-7, with 12 bases identical to TRBD2. Germline lookup yields CDR1 SGHNT and CDR2 YENEEA. This CDR3 is built from 16 residues. Losses at the gene ends were 3 bases for V and 5 bases for J; bases not matched to a gene: 8. This CDR3 is CASSFDQLAGGHEQYF. CDR3 in DNA: TGTGCCAGCAGCTTTGATCAACTAGCGGGGGGCCACGAGCAGTACTTC.

V gene TRBV27 combines with J gene TRBJ1-6; D is possibly TRBD1 (6 bases). Trimming removed 5 bases from V and 12 bases from J, with 23 bases in between. The germline V gene encodes CDR1 MNHEY and CDR2 SMNVEV (reference sequence). This CDR3 spans 16 amino acids. DNA of the CDR3: TGTGCCAGCAGTCTAGCACAGGGCCCACCCTGGGAACCCCTCCACTTT. It translates to CASSLAQGPPWEPLHF.

The chain recombines TRBV10-3 with TRBJ2-7; 7 bases are shared with TRBD1. There are 14 residues in the CDR3. Trimming cost V 5 bases and J 2 bases; bases outside gene matches: 6. Germline-derived CDR1 and CDR2 are ENHRY and SYGVKD. The DNA of the CDR3 is TGTGCCATCAGTTGGACAGGTCAAACCTACGAGCAGTACTTC. It codes for CAISWTGQTYEQYF.

The chain combines TRBV6-5 with TRBJ1-4; D uncertain. The germline V gene encodes CDR1 MNHEY and CDR2 SVGAGI. Deletions cut 6 bases from V and 12 bases from J, with 17 bases between. The CDR3 sequence is 13 residues long. The CDR3 reads CASSYLVRFELFF. The CDR3 nucleotides are TGTGCCAGCAGCTACCTCGTCCGTTTTGAACTGTTTTTT.

V is TRBV19 and J is TRBJ1-5; D not resolved. The CDR3 consists of 14 residues. Trimming took off 3 bases at V and 2 bases at J, with 8 bases between the two ends. The germline gives CDR1 LNHDA, CDR2 SQIVND (reference sequence). The CDR3: CASSIRGGNQPQHF. The CDR3 DNA reads TGTGCCAGTAGTATCCGAGGTGGCAATCAGCCCCAGCATTTT. The whole variable domain, filled in from reference TRBV19 and TRBJ1-5, reads DGGITQSPKYLFRKEGQNVTLSCEQNLNHDAMYWYRQDPGQGLRLIYYSQIVNDFQKGDIAEGYSVSREKKESFPLTVTSAQKNPTAFYLCASSIRGGNQPQHFGDGTRLSIL.

The V gene is TRBV5-5, the J gene TRBJ1-1; D gene uncertain. This CDR3 has 14 amino acids. The V end lost 1 base, the J end lost 1 base, and 8 bases lay between the germline ends. The germline V gene has CDR1 SGHKS and CDR2 YYEKEE (reference sequence). CDR3 sequence: CASSLLLWNTEAFF. The DNA of the CDR3 is TGTGCCAGCAGCTTGCTACTCTGGAACACTGAAGCTTTCTTT.

The genes are TRBV5-1 and TRBJ2-2; 7 nucleotides align to TRBD2. J lost 2 bases, V lost 3 bases, and 10 bases had no gene match. The CDR3 is 17 amino acids. Germline V gives CDR1 SGHRS, CDR2 YFSETQ. CDR3 amino acids: CASSWGGGPPNTGELFF. Written as DNA, the CDR3 is TGCGCCAGCAGCTGGGGCGGGGGTCCCCCTAACACCGGGGAGCTGTTTTTT.

The chain couples TRBV6-5 to TRBJ1-2; 7 nucleotides agree with TRBD1. The CDR3 extends over 16 amino acids. Germline V gene data show CDR1 as MNHEY and CDR2 as SVGAGI. V gave up 4 bases and J gave up 4 bases; unmatched junction bases: 12. The CDR3 bases are TGTGCCAGCAGTTCCGAGAGGGGGCGAGCATCCTATGGCTACACCTTC. This sequence encodes CASSSERGRASYGYTF.

This chain uses TRBV4-3 with TRBJ1-1; a possible D gene is TRBD1 (5 bases). The CDR3 is made up of 14 amino acids. Per the germline V gene, CDR1 is LGHNA and CDR2 is YSLEER. The V gene lost 3 bases and the J gene lost 1 base, with 9 bases spanning the gap. The chain's CDR3 is CASSHVTGNTEAFF. The CDR3 DNA sequence: TGCGCCAGCAGCCACGTAACAGGGAACACTGAAGCTTTCTTT.

This clone showed up just a few times. V is TRBV6-1 and J is TRBJ1-6; the D is unclear. Trimming took 3 bases from V and 5 from J, leaving 5 bases between them. Germline V gene lookup returns CDR1 MNHNS and CDR2 SASEGT. The CDR3 contains 13 residues. The CDR3 sequence: CASSDQDNSPLHF. As DNA, the CDR3 is TGTGCCAGCAGTGATCAGGATAATTCACCCCTCCACTTT.

The J gene is TRBJ2-1, the V gene TRBV11-2; TRBD2 aligns across 10 bases. From germline, CDR1 is SGHAT and CDR2 FQNNGV. The CDR3 length is 15 residues. J gave up 5 bases and V 5 bases, and 6 bases lay outside the gene matches. CDR3 sequence reads: CASSTSGGVNNEQFF. CDR3 nucleotides: TGTGCCAGCAGCACCAGCGGGGGGGTAAACAATGAGCAGTTCTTC. The whole variable domain, filled in from reference TRBV11-2 and TRBJ2-1, reads EAGVAQSPRYKIIEKRQSVAFWCNPISGHATLYWYQQILGQGPKLLIQFQNNGVVDDSQLPKDRFSAERLKGVDSTLKIQPAKLEDSAVYLCASSTSGGVNNEQFFGPGTRLTVL.

This chain connects TRBV5-1 to TRBJ2-2, with D possibly TRBD1 on 6 matching bases. This CDR3 has 15 amino acids. V lost 1 base and J lost 1, with 8 bases in between. Germline values: CDR1 SGHRS, CDR2 YFSETQ. CDR3 sequence reads: CASSLTGLNTGELFF. CDR3 DNA: TGCGCCAGCAGCTTGACAGGGCTGAACACCGGGGAGCTGTTTTTT.

Here the CDR3 DNA reads TGTGCCAGCAGCTTAAAAACAGGGGCCACAGATACGCAGTATTTT. Protein: CASSLKTGATDTQYF. The chain uses TRBV7-2 and TRBJ2-3; TRBD1 matches 7 bases. CDR3 length: 15 amino acids. Germline V gene lookup returns CDR1 SGHTA and CDR2 FQGNSA. Trimming took 2 bases from V and 2 from J; bases not matched to a gene: 4.

The chain recombines TRBV3-1 (or the pseudogene TRBV3-2) with TRBJ2-3, with 8 bases identical to TRBD2. The junction had 7 bases not matched to a gene; V was cut back by 3 bases and J by 5 bases. Germline V gene lookup returns CDR1 LGHDT and CDR2 YNNKEL (reference sequence). The CDR3 has 15 residues. CDR3 bases: TGTGCCAGCAGCCATGCGGGGGGCCCCGGAGATACGCAGTATTTT. As protein: CASSHAGGPGDTQYF.

The chain recombines TRBV13 with TRBJ1-6; 7 nucleotides line up with TRBD1. Unmatched junction bases numbered 10, after V lost 5 bases and J lost 6 bases. Germline loops: CDR1 PRHDT, CDR2 FYEKMQ (reference sequence). This CDR3 contains 16 residues. This CDR3 is CASSRYGTASNSPLHF. CDR3 bases: TGTGCCAGCAGCCGATACGGGACAGCAAGTAATTCACCCCTCCACTTT.

The chain uses TRBV7-9 and TRBJ1-4, with D possibly TRBD1 on 5 matching bases. CDR1 is SEHNR, CDR2 FQNEAQ, per germline (reference sequence). With 2 bases removed from V and 8 bases from J, the gap between germline ends came to 15 bases. This CDR3 region has 15 residues. The CDR3 DNA sequence: TGTGCCAGCAGCTTATTCCTTGCAGGACAAGAAAAACTGTTTTTT. Translation: CASSLFLAGQEKLFF.

The V call is TRBV11-2, the J call TRBJ2-3; TRBD2 agrees at 12 bases. Per germline, CDR1 SGHAT and CDR2 FQNNGV. V trimming: 2 bases; J trimming: 1 base; junction bases outside the gene matches: 4. This CDR3 spans 17 amino acids. CDR3 nucleotide sequence: TGTGCCAGCAGCTTAAGGCTAGCGGGGGGGGGCACAGATACGCAGTATTTT. This sequence encodes CASSLRLAGGGTDTQYF.

The chain employs TRBV19 and TRBJ2-3; a weak D match, TRBD1 (6 bases). The ends were cut back, 3 bases at V and 4 bases at J, with 8 bases in the middle. CDR1 and CDR2 (germline): LNHDA, SQIVND (reference sequence). CDR3 length: 13 amino acids. The CDR3 sequence is CASSIGGPDTQYF. In DNA, the CDR3 is TGTGCCAGTAGTATTGGGGGCCCAGATACGCAGTATTTT.

The J gene is TRBJ1-6, the V gene TRBV5-4, with a weak D call TRBD1 (5 bases). The germline V gene encodes CDR1 SGHNT and CDR2 YYREEE (reference sequence). The CDR3 totals 16 residues. V lost 2 bases, J lost 1 base, and 10 bases lay in between. The CDR3 here is CASSFTGASYNSPLHF. The CDR3 coding sequence is TGTGCCAGCAGCTTTACTGGGGCTTCCTATAATTCACCCCTCCACTTT.

The chain has TRBV19 and TRBJ1-5; D perhaps matches TRBD1 (6 bases). V was shortened by 7 bases and J by 9 bases, with 19 bases between the two germline ends. Germline CDR1 reads LNHDA; CDR2 reads SQIVND (reference sequence). This CDR3 is 14 amino acids long. CDR3 DNA sequence: TGTGCCAGTACGGACAGACCCTCCGTGGGGCCCCAGCATTTT. This translates into CASTDRPSVGPQHF.

The rearrangement uses TRBV5-1 and TRBJ2-7, with TRBD1 matching over 9 bases. Germline lookup yields CDR1 SGHRS and CDR2 YFSETQ. CDR3 size: 15 residues. Losses at the gene ends were 4 bases for V and 2 bases for J; bases not matched to a gene: 7. CDR3 DNA sequence: TGCGCCAGCAGCATCGGACAGGGGACGGCCTACGAGCAGTACTTC. Encoded protein: CASSIGQGTAYEQYF.

The chain's CDR3 is CASSAGGQVKFF. In DNA, the CDR3 is TGTGCCAGCAGTGCGGGGGGGCAGGTAAAGTTCTTC. The chain carries TRBV12-3 or TRBV12-4 and TRBJ2-1, with TRBD2 identical over 9 bases. CDR3 length equals 12 residues. V lost 5 bases, J lost 14 bases, and 7 bases stayed unmatched.

This clone appeared a few times. The rearrangement uses TRBV11-3 and TRBJ1-3, with 12 nucleotides matching TRBD1. Germline trimming cut 2 bases from V and 0 bases from J; bases unmatched to any gene: 8. The CDR3 spans 19 residues. Germline CDR1 is SGHNT and CDR2 is YENEEA. For the CDR3, the DNA is TGTGCCAGCAGCTTACCGCCGGGACAGGGGGCACTCTCTGGAAACACCATATATTTT. It encodes CASSLPPGQGALSGNTIYF.

J is TRBJ2-5 and V is TRBV7-6, with D possibly matching TRBD2 (6 bases). There are 15 residues in the CDR3. The V gene lost 0 bases and the J gene lost 2 bases, with 10 bases spanning the gap. Germline values: CDR1 SGHVS, CDR2 FNYEAQ. CDR3 amino acids: CASSLAPGEQETQYF. The DNA of the CDR3 is TGTGCCAGCAGCTTAGCGCCGGGGGAGCAAGAGACCCAGTACTTC.

This chain uses TRBV7-9 with TRBJ1-3; no clear D. There are 15 residues in the CDR3. Per the germline V gene, CDR1 is SEHNR and CDR2 is FQNEAQ (reference sequence). V gave up 1 base and J gave up 0 bases, with 7 bases separating them. DNA for the CDR3: TGTGCCAGCAGCTTAGAAGGGAGCTCTGGAAACACCATATATTTT. Protein: CASSLEGSSGNTIYF.